This T cell receptor beta chain was obtained from a study of blood T cell repertoires in COVID-19. J lost 2 bases, V lost 2 bases, and 3 bases had no gene match. The CDR3 has 15 residues. The germline V gene has CDR1 SNHLY and CDR2 FYNNEI. This clone was observed a few times. Data came from immunoSEQ multiplex PCR; TCRdb stores just in-frame clones and leaves some out. The repertoire has about 160,000 clones, about four fifths of them found once; the top ten carry less than 4%. This chain uses TRBV2 with TRBJ1-5; TRBD1 matches at 7 bases. This clonotype was sampled from a woman aged 60-75 years who had recovered from COVID-19. Sequences were obtained from PBMCs or T cells enriched from blood (not recorded which). The CDR3 sequence: CASSEQGVGNQPQHF. CDR3 nucleotides: TGTGCCAGCAGTGAACAGGGGGTCGGCAATCAGCCCCAGCATTTT. Full variable domain (remainder filled in from reference TRBV2 and TRBJ1-5): EPEVTQTPSHQVTQMGQEVILRCVPISNHLYFYWYRQILGQKVEFLVSFYNNEISEKSEIFDDQFSVERPDGSNFTLKIRSTKLEDSAMYFCASSEQGVGNQPQHFGDGTRLSIL.